This T cell receptor beta chain derives from a study of beta chain features in type 1 diabetes. The isolated RNA, all of it, was reverse transcribed, so expressed TCRB transcripts were what got sequenced. Measured with immunoSEQ multiplex PCR; TCRdb has only the in-frame clones, and not every one. Of tens of thousands of clones listed, 55% to 70% are singletons. Sorting produced populations that all topped 95% purity. General study findings and limits: Among all four CD4+ subsets, Type 1 diabetes patients had TCRB CDR3s that were moderately but significantly shorter. The VDJ junctions of type 1 diabetes patients carried fewer insertions and more deletions.

Regarding this clone: The target antigen is unknown.

V lost 5 bases and J lost 3; bases outside the gene matches: 12. The CDR3 runs to 16 residues. Per germline, CDR1 SGHTA and CDR2 FQGNSA. This chain uses TRBV7-2 with TRBJ2-7; TRBD2 matches at 8 bases. The TCR sequence derives from a man aged 18 to 29 with type 1 diabetes. What was sequenced was Tregs from blood. The CDR3 coding sequence is TGTGCCAGCAGCATTAGCGGGGTCACTCGGAGCTACGAGCAGTACTTC. Translation: CASSISGVTRSYEQYF.